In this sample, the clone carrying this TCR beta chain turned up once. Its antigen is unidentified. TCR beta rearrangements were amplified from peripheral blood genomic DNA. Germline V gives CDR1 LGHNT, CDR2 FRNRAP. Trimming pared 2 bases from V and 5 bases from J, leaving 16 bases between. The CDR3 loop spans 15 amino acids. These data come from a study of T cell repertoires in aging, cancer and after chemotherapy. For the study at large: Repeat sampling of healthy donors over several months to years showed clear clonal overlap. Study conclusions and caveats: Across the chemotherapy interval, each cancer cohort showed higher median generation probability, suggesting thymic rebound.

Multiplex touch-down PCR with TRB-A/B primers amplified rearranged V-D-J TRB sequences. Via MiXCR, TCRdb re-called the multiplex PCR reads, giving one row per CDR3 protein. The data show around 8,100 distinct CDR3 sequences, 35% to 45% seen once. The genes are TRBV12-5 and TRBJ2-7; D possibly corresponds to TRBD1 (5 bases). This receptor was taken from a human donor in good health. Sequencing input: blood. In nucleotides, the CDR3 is TGTGCTAGTGGTTTGATTGTGGGCAGGGTGGACGAGCAGTACTTC. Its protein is CASGLIVGRVDEQYF.